This T cell receptor beta chain was sequenced during a study of blood T cell repertoires in COVID-19. Study details: The study drew acute and convalescent COVID-19 samples from the United States, Italy and Spain. PBMCs, B-cell-depleted T cells, or T cells were the source of the cDNA or gDNA that made up the material.

Assay used: immunoSEQ multiplex PCR; TCRdb lists only in-frame clones, some missing. Among about 230,000 clones listed, 86% were seen once. The CDR3 sequence is 16 residues long. With V trimmed by 3 bases and J by 10 bases, 9 bases remained unmatched. Germline V gene sequence: CDR1 LGHDT, CDR2 YNNKEL (reference sequence). The chain employs TRBV3-1 (or the pseudogene TRBV3-2) and TRBJ2-1; TRBD2 aligns across 13 bases. The specimen was peripheral blood. The sequence came from a man between 50 and 59 years old with COVID-19, enrolled during active disease. The CDR3 DNA is TGTGCCAGCAGCCAGGGCCCGGGACTAGCGGGGTGGGAGCAGTTCTTC. It translates to CASSQGPGLAGWEQFF.